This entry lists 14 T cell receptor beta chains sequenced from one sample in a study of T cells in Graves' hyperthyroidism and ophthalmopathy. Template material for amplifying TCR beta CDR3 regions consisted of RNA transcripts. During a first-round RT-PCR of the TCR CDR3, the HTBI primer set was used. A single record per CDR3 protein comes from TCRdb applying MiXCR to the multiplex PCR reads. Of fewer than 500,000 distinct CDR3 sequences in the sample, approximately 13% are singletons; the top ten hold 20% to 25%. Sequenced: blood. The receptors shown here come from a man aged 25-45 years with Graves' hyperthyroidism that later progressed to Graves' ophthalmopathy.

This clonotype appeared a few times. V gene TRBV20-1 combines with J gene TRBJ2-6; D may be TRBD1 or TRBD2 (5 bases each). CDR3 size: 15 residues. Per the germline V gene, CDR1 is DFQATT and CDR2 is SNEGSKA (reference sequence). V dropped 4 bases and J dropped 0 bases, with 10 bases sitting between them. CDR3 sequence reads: CSAMIGTSGANVLTF. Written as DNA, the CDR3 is TGCAGTGCTATGATTGGGACCTCTGGGGCCAACGTCCTGACTTTC.

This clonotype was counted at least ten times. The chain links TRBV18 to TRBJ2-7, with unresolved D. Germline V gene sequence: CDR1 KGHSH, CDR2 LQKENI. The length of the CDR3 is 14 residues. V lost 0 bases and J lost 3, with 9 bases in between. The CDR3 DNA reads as TGTGCCAGCTCACCACCATTGGGTTTCTACGAGCAGTACTTC. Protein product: CASSPPLGFYEQYF. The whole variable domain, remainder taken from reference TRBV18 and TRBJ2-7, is NAGVMQNPRHLVRRRGQEARLRCSPMKGHSHVYWYRQLPEEGLKFMVYLQKENIIDESGMPKERFSAEFPKEGPSILRIQQVVRGDSAAYFCASSPPLGFYEQYFGPGTRLTVT.

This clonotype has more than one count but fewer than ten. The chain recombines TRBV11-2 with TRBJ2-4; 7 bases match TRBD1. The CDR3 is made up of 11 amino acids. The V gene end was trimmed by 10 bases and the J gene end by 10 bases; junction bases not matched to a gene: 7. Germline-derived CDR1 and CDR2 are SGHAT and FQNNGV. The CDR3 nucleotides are TGTGCCACCGAGGGGGCCTCTATTCAGTACTTC. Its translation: CATEGASIQYF.

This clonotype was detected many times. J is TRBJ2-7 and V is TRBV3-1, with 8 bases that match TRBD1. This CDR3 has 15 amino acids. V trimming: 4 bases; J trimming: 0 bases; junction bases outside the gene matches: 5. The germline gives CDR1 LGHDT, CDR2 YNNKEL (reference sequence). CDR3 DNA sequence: TGTGCCAGCAGCCTCGGGACAGGAGCCTCCTACGAGCAGTACTTC. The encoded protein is CASSLGTGASYEQYF.

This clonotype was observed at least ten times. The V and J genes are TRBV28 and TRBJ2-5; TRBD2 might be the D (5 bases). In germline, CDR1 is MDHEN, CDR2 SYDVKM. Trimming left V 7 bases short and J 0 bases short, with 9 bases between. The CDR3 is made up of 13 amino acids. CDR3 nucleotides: TGTGCCAGCAAGAGGGCAGACCAAGAGACCCAGTACTTC. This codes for CASKRADQETQYF. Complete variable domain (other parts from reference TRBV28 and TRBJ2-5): DVKVTQSSRYLVKRTGEKVFLECVQDMDHENMFWYRQDPGLGLRLIYFSYDVKMKEKGDIPEGYSVSREKKERFSLILESASTNQTSMYLCASKRADQETQYFGPGTRLLVL.

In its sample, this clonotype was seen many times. The CDR3 region has the DNA TGTGCCAGTAGTATCTTTTTGGACAGTCGGGATGAAAAACTGTTTTTT. As protein: CASSIFLDSRDEKLFF. The chain joins TRBV19 to TRBJ1-4; tentative D call: TRBD1 (6 bases). The V gene's germline CDR1 is LNHDA and CDR2 SQIVND (reference sequence). The V gene lost 3 bases and the J gene lost 6 bases, with 17 bases spanning the gap. The CDR3 is 16 residues long.

For the CDR3, the DNA is TGTGCCAGCAGCCTTAGGGTTGGGGCCGGGACCTACGAGCAGTACTTC. Translation: CASSLRVGAGTYEQYF. This rearrangement joins TRBV9 to TRBJ2-7; possibly TRBD1 or TRBD2 for D (5 bases each). The CDR3 is made up of 16 amino acids. In germline, CDR1 is SGDLS, CDR2 YYNGEE. V was shortened by 4 bases and J by 2 bases, with 19 bases between the two germline ends.

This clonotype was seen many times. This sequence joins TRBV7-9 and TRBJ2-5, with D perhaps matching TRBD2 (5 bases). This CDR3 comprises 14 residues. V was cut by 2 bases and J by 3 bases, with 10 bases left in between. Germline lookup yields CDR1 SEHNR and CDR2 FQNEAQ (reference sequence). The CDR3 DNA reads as TGTGCCAGCAGCTTAAGGGCGGGCGAAGAGACCCAGTACTTC. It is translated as CASSLRAGEETQYF.

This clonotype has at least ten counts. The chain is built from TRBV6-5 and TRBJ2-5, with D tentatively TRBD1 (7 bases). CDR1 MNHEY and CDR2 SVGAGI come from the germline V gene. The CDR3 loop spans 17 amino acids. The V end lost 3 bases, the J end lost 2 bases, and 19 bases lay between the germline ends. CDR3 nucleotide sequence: TGTGCCAGCAGTTATACGGGGGACAGAGGGCGACAAGAGACCCAGTACTTC. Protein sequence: CASSYTGDRGRQETQYF.

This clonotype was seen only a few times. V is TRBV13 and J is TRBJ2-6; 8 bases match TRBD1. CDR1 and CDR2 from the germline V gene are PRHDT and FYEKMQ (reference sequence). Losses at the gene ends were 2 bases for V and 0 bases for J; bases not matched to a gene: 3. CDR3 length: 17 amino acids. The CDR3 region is CASSLQGAFSGANVLTF. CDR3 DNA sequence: TGTGCCAGCAGCTTACAGGGGGCCTTCTCTGGGGCCAACGTCCTGACTTTC.

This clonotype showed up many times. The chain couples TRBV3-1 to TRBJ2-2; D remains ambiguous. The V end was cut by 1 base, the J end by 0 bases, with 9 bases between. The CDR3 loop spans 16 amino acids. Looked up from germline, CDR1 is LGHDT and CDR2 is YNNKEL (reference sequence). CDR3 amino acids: CASSQVGGSNTGELFF. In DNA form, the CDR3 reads TGTGCCAGCAGCCAAGTTGGTGGGTCGAACACCGGGGAGCTGTTTTTT.

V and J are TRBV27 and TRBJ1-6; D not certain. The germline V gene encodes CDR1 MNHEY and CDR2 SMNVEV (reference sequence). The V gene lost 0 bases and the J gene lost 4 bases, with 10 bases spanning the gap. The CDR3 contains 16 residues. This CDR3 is CASSLSSPGYNSPLHF. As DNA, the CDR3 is TGTGCCAGCAGTTTATCGTCGCCAGGTTATAATTCACCCCTCCACTTT.

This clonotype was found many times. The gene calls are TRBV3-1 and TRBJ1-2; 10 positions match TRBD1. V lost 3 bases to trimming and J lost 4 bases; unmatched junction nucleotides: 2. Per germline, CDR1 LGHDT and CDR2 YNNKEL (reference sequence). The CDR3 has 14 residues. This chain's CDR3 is CASSQGQGTYGYTF. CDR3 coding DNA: TGTGCCAGCAGCCAGGGACAGGGGACCTATGGCTACACCTTC.

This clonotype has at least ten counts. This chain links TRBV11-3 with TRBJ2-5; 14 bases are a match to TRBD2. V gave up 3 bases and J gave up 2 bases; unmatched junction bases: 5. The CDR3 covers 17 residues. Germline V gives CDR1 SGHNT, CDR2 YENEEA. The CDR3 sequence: CASSFGLAGGRQETQYF. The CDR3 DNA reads TGTGCCAGCAGCTTCGGACTAGCGGGGGGCCGACAAGAGACCCAGTACTTC.